Listed here is a single TCR beta chain. In this sample, this clonotype turned up a few times. It has no known antigen specificity. No quality values exist for individual bases; no much larger clone is one base distant. Amplification of TCR beta CDR3 regions was carried out from RNA transcripts. For the first round of RT-PCR on the TCR CDR3, the HTBI primer set was used together with the Qiagen OneStep RT-PCR kit. Libraries were constructed in a second round of multiplex PCR, after which size selection and purification were carried out. Libraries were sequenced paired-end with 100 bp reads on an Illumina HiSeq2000. Under the source paper's analysis protocol: SOAPnuke was used to process the raw data, with reads discarded if the reads contained adapters or uncalled bases, had a mean Phred below 15, or lacked an exact constant-primer or identifier match. High-quality paired reads were merged using COPE v1.2.5, and each unique nucleotide sequence was defined as a clonotype. MiTCR v1.1 was used to align clonotypes to the IMGT TRBV, TRBD and TRBJ reference segments. The analysis included only V-J combinations with a frequency above 0.0001, which together covered about 99% of the repertoires. A TCS score was defined as the ratio of F50 (clonal expansion) to E x V (chaos), with BLOSUM62-based TCRdist applied between CDR3 peptides within each V-J. Welch's t-statistics and random forest reduced 450 to 600 V-J features to 13, which were used in a naive Bayes classifier (R e1071). TCRdb took the public reads, trimmed them with fastp at Q25, ran MiXCR for clone calling and kept in-frame beta chains. Under each unique CDR3 protein, matching rows form one entry showing the most common genes and DNA. It is TCRdb's table, rather than the study itself, that gives the V and J calls and clone size. The sample has about 610,000 distinct CDR3 sequences on record, roughly 16% of them singletons. The ten most abundant clones make up around 3.5% of the sample.

This entry belongs to a study of T cells in Graves' hyperthyroidism and ophthalmopathy (dated by TCRdb to between 2018 and 2020). In the study overall: Peripheral blood samples were taken at initial diagnosis, before any treatment was given. To identify distinguishing TCR V-J signatures, a discovery cohort of about 95 patients was used, comprising 43 with Graves' ophthalmopathy and 57 with stable Graves' hyperthyroidism. Whether ophthalmopathy could be predicted prospectively was tested in an independent validation cohort made up of about 20 hyperthyroidism patients plus 17 patients who later progressed to ophthalmopathy. The roughly 94 discovery patients were randomly split 7:3 into training and test sets. In addition, the study compared T-cell repertoires in thyroid tissue and in blood from six Graves' hyperthyroidism patients. Following sampling, methimazole starting at 30 mg daily was given to hyperthyroidism patients, and high-dose intravenous methylprednisolone was given to ophthalmopathy patients. TCR Vbeta CDR3 sequencing of roughly 140 peripheral blood samples (over 40 ophthalmopathy, 75 or so hyperthyroidism and some 17 progressor patients) is reported in the paper.

Measured from the cysteine to the phenylalanine, the CDR3 is 14 residues long. Left in the record is the CDR3 DNA by itself, 42 bases read in frame from the first base. The V and J ends are trimmed by 2 bases and 5 bases, leaving 12 bases between them. CDR1 and CDR2 are drawn from the germline V gene (reference sequence): LGHDT, YNNKEL. Moderately to severely active disease, a Clinical Activity Score of at least 3, a NOSPECS grade of at least 4, and a duration under 3 months were present in ophthalmopathy patients. Any patient with an uncontrolled infection, another autoimmune disease, pregnancy or lactation was excluded. Diagnoses were established on the basis of clinical symptoms, serum thyroxine and TRAb, thyroid ultrasound, and orbital computed tomography. Ficoll-Paque density gradient centrifugation was used to isolate PBMCs from 8.5 to 10 ml of fresh peripheral blood. Total RNA was extracted with Trizol reagent, and quality was checked on an Agilent 2100 Bioanalyzer.

Results the study describes overall, beyond this receptor: Blood samples also contained most of the expanded thyroid clonotypes (frequency above 0.001), which suggests that blood repertoires may reflect thyroid immune responses. No statistical method was used to set the sample size in advance, and investigators knew the group allocation. A model built on a 13 V-J signature distinguished ophthalmopathy from stable hyperthyroidism, reaching about 89% sensitivity and approximately 83% specificity in cross-validation and 80%/75% in testing. In validation, the model predicted progression to ophthalmopathy with 55% to 71% sensitivity and approximately 74% specificity, a median of approximately 6.5 months before onset.

The specimen sequenced was blood. The rearranged chain carries TRBV3-1 and TRBJ1-1, and TRBD1 may be the D gene, going by 6 matching bases. This receptor was obtained from a woman aged 40 to 50 with Graves' ophthalmopathy. The DNA reads as follows: TGTGCCAGCAGCCAAATTCAGGGGCGAACTGAAGCTTTCTTT. It specifies CASSQIQGRTEAFF.